A selection of T cell receptor beta chains follows, all from one sample in a study of Graves' ophthalmopathy and Graves' hyperthyroidism. TCRdb itself ran the multiplex PCR reads through MiXCR, one entry per CDR3 protein. The table records about 500,000 distinct CDR3 sequences, just under 40% of them present only once. Sequenced: peripheral blood or thyroid tissue (not recorded which). Receptors were obtained from an adult man with Graves' hyperthyroidism. Both conserved end residues are part of each CDR3. The D gene is left open where the match is weak. Expanded clones are given a class, and other clones once, few, many or no size at all.

CDR3 protein | CDR3 DNA | clone size | J gene | V gene | D gene
CATSVPGQNTDTQYF | TGTGCCACCAGTGTACCGGGACAGAACACAGATACGCAGTATTTT | once | TRBJ2-3 | TRBV24-1 | TRBD1
CASSSRTGEDEQYF | TGTGCCAGCAGCTCCCGGACAGGGGAGGACGAGCAGTACTTC | few | TRBJ2-7 | TRBV7-8 | TRBD1
CASRDEGVSNQPQHF | TGTGCCAGCAGAGACGAGGGGGTTAGCAATCAGCCCCAGCATTTT | many | TRBJ1-5 | TRBV6-6 | .
CAIGNRLYAQYF | TGTGCCATCGGGAACAGACTTTACGCGCAGTACTTC | . | TRBJ2-7 | TRBV10-3 | .
CSARYRSSGNTIYF | TGCAGTGCTAGATATCGGTCCTCTGGAAACACCATATATTTT | many | TRBJ1-3 | TRBV20-1 | .
CATSSTRNHEQYF | TGTGCCACCAGCAGCACAAGGAACCACGAGCAGTACTTC | . | TRBJ2-7 | TRBV15 | .
CAIRETGLTGNTIYF | TGTGCCATCAGGGAGACAGGGCTAACTGGAAACACCATATATTTT | many | TRBJ1-3 | TRBV10-3 | TRBD1
CAWSGQGYNYGYTF | TGTGCCTGGAGCGGACAGGGTTACAACTATGGCTACACCTTC | . | TRBJ1-2 | TRBV30 | TRBD1
CASSHQTGGSYEQYF | TGCGCCAGCAGCCACCAGACAGGGGGCTCCTACGAGCAGTACTTC | few | TRBJ2-7 | TRBV13 | TRBD1
CSIRDRGAYEQYF | TGCAGCATCCGGGACAGGGGAGCCTACGAGCAGTACTTC | once | TRBJ2-7 | TRBV29-1 | TRBD1
CAGSLGQGGENYGYTF | TGTGCCGGCAGTTTAGGGCAGGGTGGTGAAAACTATGGCTACACCTTC | . | TRBJ1-2 | TRBV12-3/TRBV12-4 | .
CASSYGAPGGNQPQHF | TGTGCCAGCAGTTACGGGGCCCCTGGAGGCAATCAGCCCCAGCATTTT | . | TRBJ1-5 | TRBV6-5 | .